This TCR beta chain appears in the sequencing data of a study of blood T cell repertoires in COVID-19. Measured with immunoSEQ multiplex PCR; TCRdb has only the in-frame clones, and not every one. The repertoire has under 200,000 clones, over 65% of them found once; the top ten carry around 8.1%. In its sample, this clone was seen a few times. The V gene's germline CDR1 is GTSNPN and CDR2 SVGIG (reference sequence). The CDR3 has 13 amino acids. The germline V and J ends were trimmed by 3 bases and 5 bases, with 13 bases remaining between them. This sequence joins TRBV30 and TRBJ1-1, with D perhaps matching TRBD1 (5 bases). The source of this sequence is a man aged 60-69 years with acute or convalescent COVID-19. Sequences were obtained from peripheral blood. CDR3 in amino acids: CAWRTQGETEAFF. The CDR3 DNA follows: TGTGCCTGGAGAACCCAGGGTGAGACTGAAGCTTTCTTT.